This TCR beta chain was sequenced during a study of shared clonotypes between healthy human individuals. CDR3 length equals 18 residues. V shed 4 bases and J 0 bases; nucleotides not matched to a gene: 8. The V gene's germline CDR1 is KGHSH and CDR2 LQKENI. Some clones are missing from TCRdb's copy, which holds only in-frame ones; the method was immunoSEQ multiplex PCR. The table lists about 600,000 clones, around three quarters of them singletons. Healthy HIV-negative adults without recent acute infections or vaccinations served as donors. Sequencing was done on a sample of PBMCs. This TCR was recovered from a woman aged 40-49 years in good health. Some clones in this sample may be carry-over from other donors' samples. The V call is TRBV18, the J call TRBJ2-6; 8 bases line up with TRBD1. The CDR3 region has the DNA TGTGCCAGCTCACTGGGACAGGCATACCTCTCTGGGGCCAACGTCCTGACTTTC. Translation: CASSLGQAYLSGANVLTF.